Below, 2 T cell receptor beta chains from the same sample are listed, as sequenced in a study of read filtering for tumor transcriptome and immune sequencing. The library was built from 400 to 500 ng RNA with molecular barcoded adaptors for alpha/delta and beta/gamma chains. TCRdb analysed the reads with MiXCR anew, one entry per CDR3 protein. The table includes 20,000 to 30,000 distinct CDR3 sequences, around a fifth detected once. Sequencing input: a population of CD138-negative cells sorted from bone marrow. The origin of the receptors is a donor at least 40 years old with multiple myeloma.

This clonotype was observed many times. V usage is TRBV4-1 and J usage is TRBJ1-6; perhaps TRBD1 as D (6 bases). CDR3 size: 15 residues. CDR1 and CDR2 from the germline V gene are MGHRA and YSYEKL. V was clipped by 5 bases and J by 8 bases, with 16 bases between them. The CDR3 loop is CASSWGGGGDSPLHF. The CDR3 nucleotides are TGCGCCAGCAGCTGGGGGGGCGGAGGGGATTCACCCCTCCACTTT.

On this clonotype itself: The CDR3 does not end in the conserved phenylalanine or tryptophan, so this is likely a read error. The V gene is TRBV29-1, the J gene TRBJ1-1; TRBD1 is a possible D gene (5 bases). V shed 0 bases and J shed 5 bases, with 10 bases lying between them. The CDR3 runs to 13 residues. CDR1 is SQVTM, CDR2 ANQGSEA, per germline. CDR3 sequence: CSVEDSGGTEAFY. The CDR3, as DNA: TGCAGCGTTGAAGACTCGGGGGGGACTGAAGCTTTCTAT.